Shown below are 2 T cell receptor beta chains from a single sample sequenced in a study of cytomegalovirus exposure and HLA in healthy donors. Primers: 60 Vbeta forward and 13 Jbeta reverse. Libraries were prepared by immunoSEQ multiplex PCR; TCRdb keeps only in-frame clonotypes and omits some of them. The sample includes around 170,000 clones, almost 85% seen only once; the top ten take 0.38%. The sequenced sample consisted of PBMCs. The receptors come from a boy between 2 and 10 years old in good health and CMV-seronegative.

The V call is TRBV30, the J call TRBJ1-3; D gene unclear. This CDR3 has 14 residues. The germline CDR1 and CDR2 sequences are GTSNPN and SVGIG (reference sequence). The ends were cut back, 0 bases at V and 3 bases at J, with 9 bases in the middle. The CDR3 loop reads CAWSVLAVGNTIYF. Here the CDR3 DNA reads TGTGCCTGGAGTGTATTGGCCGTTGGAAACACCATATATTTT.

The chain is built from TRBV11-2 and TRBJ2-2; the match to TRBD1 covers 10 bases. Germline CDR1 reads SGHAT; CDR2 reads FQNNGV. Germline trimming cut 5 bases from V and 7 bases from J; bases unmatched to any gene: 7. CDR3 size: 15 residues. The CDR3 is CASSPTGGLSGELFF. For the CDR3, the DNA is TGTGCCAGCAGCCCGACAGGGGGCCTTAGCGGGGAGCTGTTTTTT.